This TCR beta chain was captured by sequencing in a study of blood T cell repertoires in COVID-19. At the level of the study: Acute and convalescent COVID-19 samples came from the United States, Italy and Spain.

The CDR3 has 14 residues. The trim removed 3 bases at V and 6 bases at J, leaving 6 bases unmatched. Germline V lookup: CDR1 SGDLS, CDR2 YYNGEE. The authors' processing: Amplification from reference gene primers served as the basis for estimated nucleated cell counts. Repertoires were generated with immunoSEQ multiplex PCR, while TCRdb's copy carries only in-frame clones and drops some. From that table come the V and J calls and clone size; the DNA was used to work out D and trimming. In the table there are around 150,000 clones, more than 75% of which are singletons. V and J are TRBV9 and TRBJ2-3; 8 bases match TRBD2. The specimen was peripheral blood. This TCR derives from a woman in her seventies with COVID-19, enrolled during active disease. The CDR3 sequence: CASSDLREGDTQYF. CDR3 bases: TGTGCCAGCAGCGACCTCCGGGAGGGGGATACGCAGTATTTT.